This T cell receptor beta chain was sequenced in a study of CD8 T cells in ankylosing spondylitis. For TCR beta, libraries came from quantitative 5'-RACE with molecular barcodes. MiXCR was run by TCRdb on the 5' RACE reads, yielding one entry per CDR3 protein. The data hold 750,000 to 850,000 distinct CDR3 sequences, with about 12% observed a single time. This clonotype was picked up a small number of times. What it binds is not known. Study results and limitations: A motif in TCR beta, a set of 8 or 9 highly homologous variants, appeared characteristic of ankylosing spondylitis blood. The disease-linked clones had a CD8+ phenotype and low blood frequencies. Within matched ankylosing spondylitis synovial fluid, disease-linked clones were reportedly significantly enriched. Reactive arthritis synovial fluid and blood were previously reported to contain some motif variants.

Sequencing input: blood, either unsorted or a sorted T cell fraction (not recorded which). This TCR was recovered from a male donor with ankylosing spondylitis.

Here the CDR3 reads CASSLLLRTGNQFF. CDR3 nucleotides: TGTGCCAGCAGCTTACTACTCAGGACAGGGAATCAGTTCTTC. The chain carries TRBV7-2 and TRBJ2-1; TRBD1 matches at 8 bases. This CDR3 has 14 amino acids. Per germline, CDR1 SGHTA and CDR2 FQGNSA. The trim removed 2 bases at V and 13 bases at J, leaving 10 bases unmatched.